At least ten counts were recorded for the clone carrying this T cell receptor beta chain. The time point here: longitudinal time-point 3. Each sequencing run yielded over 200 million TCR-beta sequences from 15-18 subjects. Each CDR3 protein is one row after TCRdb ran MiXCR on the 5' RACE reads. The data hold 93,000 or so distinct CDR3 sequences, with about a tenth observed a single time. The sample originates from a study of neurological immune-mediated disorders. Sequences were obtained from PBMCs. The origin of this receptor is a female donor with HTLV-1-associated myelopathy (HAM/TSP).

The CDR3 sequence is CASSNPGLGYEQYF. The CDR3 DNA reads TGTGCCAGCAGTAACCCCGGGCTAGGCTACGAGCAGTACTTC. This rearrangement joins TRBV6-2 or TRBV6-3 to TRBJ2-7; D not resolved. Germline-derived CDR1 and CDR2 are MNHEY and SVGEGT. The V end lost 5 bases, the J end lost 3 bases, and 14 bases lay between the germline ends. This CDR3 spans 14 amino acids.